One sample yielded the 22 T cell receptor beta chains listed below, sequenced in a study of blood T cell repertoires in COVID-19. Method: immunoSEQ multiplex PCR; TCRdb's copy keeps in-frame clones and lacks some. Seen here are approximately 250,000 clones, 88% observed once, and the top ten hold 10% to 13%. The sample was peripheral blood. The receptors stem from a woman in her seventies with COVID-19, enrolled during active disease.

CDR3 region: CASSQRSDSNTGELFF. In DNA, the CDR3 is TGCGCCAGCAGTCAGAGGAGCGACTCGAACACCGGGGAGCTGTTTTTT. V and J are TRBV23-1 and TRBJ2-2; D gene unclear. TRBV23-1 is marked as an open reading frame, function uncertain. V was pared by 3 bases and J by 0 bases, with 11 bases between. CDR3 size: 16 residues.

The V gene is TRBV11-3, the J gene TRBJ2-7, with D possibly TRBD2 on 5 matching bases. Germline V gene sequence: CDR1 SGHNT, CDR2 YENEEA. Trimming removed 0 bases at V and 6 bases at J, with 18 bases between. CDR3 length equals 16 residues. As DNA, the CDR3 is TGTGCCAGCAGCTTAGATCATAGTCGGACTCCCTTCGAGCAGTACTTC. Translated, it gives CASSLDHSRTPFEQYF.

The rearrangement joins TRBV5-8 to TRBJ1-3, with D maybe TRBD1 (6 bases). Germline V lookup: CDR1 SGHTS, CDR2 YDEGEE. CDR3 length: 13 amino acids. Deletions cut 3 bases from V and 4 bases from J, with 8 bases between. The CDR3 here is CASSYRAGNTIYF. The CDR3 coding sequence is TGTGCCAGCAGCTACAGGGCGGGAAACACCATATATTTT.

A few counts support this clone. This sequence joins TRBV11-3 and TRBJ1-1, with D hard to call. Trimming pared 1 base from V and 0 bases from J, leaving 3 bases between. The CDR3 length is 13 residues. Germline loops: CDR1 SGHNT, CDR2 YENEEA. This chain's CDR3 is CASSLALNTEAFF. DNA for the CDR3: TGTGCCAGCAGCTTAGCGTTGAACACTGAAGCTTTCTTT.

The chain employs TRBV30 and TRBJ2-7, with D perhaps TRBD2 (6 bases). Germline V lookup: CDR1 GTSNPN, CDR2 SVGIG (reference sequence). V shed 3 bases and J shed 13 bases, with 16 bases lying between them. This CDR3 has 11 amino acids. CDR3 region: CAWSPLGGVYF. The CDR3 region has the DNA TGTGCCTGGAGCCCATTGGGGGGAGTTTACTTC.

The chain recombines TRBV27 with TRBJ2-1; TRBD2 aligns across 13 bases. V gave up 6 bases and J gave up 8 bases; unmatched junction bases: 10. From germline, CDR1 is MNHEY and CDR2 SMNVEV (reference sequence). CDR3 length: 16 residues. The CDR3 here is CASSQEGLAGDDEQFF. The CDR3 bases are TGTGCCAGCAGCCAAGAAGGACTAGCGGGAGACGATGAGCAGTTCTTC.

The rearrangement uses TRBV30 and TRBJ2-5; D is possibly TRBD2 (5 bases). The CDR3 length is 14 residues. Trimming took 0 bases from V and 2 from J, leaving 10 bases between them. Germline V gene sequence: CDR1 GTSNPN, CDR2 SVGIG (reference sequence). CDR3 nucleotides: TGTGCCTGGAGTGTATTAAGCGGACAAGAGACCCAGTACTTC. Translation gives CAWSVLSGQETQYF.

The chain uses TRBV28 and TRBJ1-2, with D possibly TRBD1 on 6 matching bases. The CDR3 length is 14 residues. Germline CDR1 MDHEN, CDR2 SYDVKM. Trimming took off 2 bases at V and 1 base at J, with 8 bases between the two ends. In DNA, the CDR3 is TGTGCCAGCAGTTTAACAGGGCTTAACTATGGCTACACCTTC. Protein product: CASSLTGLNYGYTF.

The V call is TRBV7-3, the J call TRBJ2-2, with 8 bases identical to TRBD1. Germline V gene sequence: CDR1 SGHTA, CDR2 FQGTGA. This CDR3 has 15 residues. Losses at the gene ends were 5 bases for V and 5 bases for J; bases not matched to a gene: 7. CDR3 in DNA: TGTGCCAGCAGCGCTCAGGGGGCGCAAACCGGGGAGCTGTTTTTT. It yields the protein CASSAQGAQTGELFF.

In DNA, the CDR3 is TGTGCCACCCAAGACACTCGTAATTCACCCCTCCACTTT. Protein product: CATQDTRNSPLHF. The chain uses TRBV24-1 and TRBJ1-6; D call uncertain. Trimming removed 9 bases at V and 6 bases at J, with 11 bases between. Looked up from germline, CDR1 is KGHDR and CDR2 is SFDVKD. The CDR3 length is 13 residues.

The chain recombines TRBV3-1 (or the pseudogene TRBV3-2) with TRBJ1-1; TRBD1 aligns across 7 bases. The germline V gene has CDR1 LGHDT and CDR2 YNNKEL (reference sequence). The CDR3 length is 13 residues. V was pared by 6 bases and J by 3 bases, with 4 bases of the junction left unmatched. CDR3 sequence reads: CASSFQGDTEAFF. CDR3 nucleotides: TGTGCCAGCAGTTTCCAGGGGGACACTGAAGCTTTCTTT.

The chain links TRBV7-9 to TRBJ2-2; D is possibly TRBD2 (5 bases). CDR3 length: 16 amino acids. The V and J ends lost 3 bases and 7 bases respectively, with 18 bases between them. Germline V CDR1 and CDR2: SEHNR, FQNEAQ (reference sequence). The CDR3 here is CASSFSLDGVGGELFF. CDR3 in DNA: TGTGCCAGCAGCTTTTCCCTCGACGGGGTAGGCGGGGAGCTGTTTTTT.

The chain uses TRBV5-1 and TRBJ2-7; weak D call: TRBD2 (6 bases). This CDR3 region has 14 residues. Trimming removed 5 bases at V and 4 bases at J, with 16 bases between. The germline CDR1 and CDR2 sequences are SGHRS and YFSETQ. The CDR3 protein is CASRFGGGPYEQYF. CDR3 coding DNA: TGCGCCAGCAGATTTGGGGGAGGACCATACGAGCAGTACTTC.

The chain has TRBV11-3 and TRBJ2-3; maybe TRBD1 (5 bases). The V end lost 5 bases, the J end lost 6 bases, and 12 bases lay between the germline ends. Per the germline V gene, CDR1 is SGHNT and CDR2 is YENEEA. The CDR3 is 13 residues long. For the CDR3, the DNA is TGTGCCAGCAGCACCCCGGACACTGATACGCAGTATTTT. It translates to CASSTPDTDTQYF. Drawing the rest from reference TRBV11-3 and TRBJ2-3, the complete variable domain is EAGVVQSPRYKIIEKKQPVAFWCNPISGHNTLYWYLQNLGQGPELLIRYENEEAVDDSQLPKDRFSAERLKGVDSTLKIQPAELGDSAVYLCASSTPDTDTQYFGPGTRLTVL.

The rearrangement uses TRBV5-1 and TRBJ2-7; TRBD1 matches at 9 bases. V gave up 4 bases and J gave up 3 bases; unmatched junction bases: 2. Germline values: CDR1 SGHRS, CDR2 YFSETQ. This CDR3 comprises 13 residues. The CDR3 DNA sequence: TGCGCCAGCAGCCGGGACAGGGTCTACGAGCAGTACTTC. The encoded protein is CASSRDRVYEQYF. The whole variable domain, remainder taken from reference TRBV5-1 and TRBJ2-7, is KAGVTQTPRYLIKTRGQQVTLSCSPISGHRSVSWYQQTPGQGLQFLFEYFSETQRNKGNFPGRFSGRQFSNSRSEMNVSTLELGDSALYLCASSRDRVYEQYFGPGTRLTVT.

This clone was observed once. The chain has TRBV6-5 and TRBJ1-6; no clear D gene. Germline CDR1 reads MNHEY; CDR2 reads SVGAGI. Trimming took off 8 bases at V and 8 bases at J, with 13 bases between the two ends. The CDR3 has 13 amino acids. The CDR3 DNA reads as TGTGCCAGCTCGAGCAGGTCGGATTCACCCCTCCACTTT. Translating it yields CASSSRSDSPLHF.

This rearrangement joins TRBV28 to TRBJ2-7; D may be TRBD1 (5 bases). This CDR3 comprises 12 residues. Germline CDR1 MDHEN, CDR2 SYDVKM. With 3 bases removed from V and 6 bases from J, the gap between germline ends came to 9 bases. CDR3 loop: CASSFGQGEQYF. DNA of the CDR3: TGTGCCAGCAGTTTTGGTCAGGGCGAGCAGTACTTC.

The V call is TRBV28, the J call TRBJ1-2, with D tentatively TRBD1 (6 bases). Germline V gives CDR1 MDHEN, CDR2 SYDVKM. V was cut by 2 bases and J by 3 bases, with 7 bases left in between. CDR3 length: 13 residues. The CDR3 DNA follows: TGTGCCAGCAGTTTAAGGACAGACTATGGCTACACCTTC. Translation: CASSLRTDYGYTF.

The CDR3 DNA sequence: TGTGCCAGCAGTCGGGACAGTCTAAATTCACCCCTCCACTTT. Translating gives CASSRDSLNSPLHF. The chain has TRBV27 and TRBJ1-6; 7 bases are a match to TRBD1. The germline V gene encodes CDR1 MNHEY and CDR2 SMNVEV (reference sequence). The CDR3 runs 14 residues. V was clipped by 5 bases and J by 7 bases; unmatched bases: 5.

The CDR3 protein is CASSPARSRGNGYTF. CDR3 DNA sequence: TGTGCCAGCAGCCCAGCGAGGTCCCGGGGTAATGGCTACACCTTC. The chain recombines TRBV16 with TRBJ1-2, with unresolved D. The CDR3 is 15 residues long. Trimming shortened V by 4 bases and J by 6 bases, and 18 bases separated the two germline ends. Germline lookup yields CDR1 KGHSY and CDR2 FQNENV.

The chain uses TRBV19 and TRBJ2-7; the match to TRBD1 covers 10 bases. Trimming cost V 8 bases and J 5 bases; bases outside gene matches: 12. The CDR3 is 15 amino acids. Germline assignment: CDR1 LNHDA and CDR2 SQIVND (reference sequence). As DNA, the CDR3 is TGTGCCAGTTCCCTCGACAGGGGGCTTGTTAACGAGCAGTACTTC. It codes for CASSLDRGLVNEQYF. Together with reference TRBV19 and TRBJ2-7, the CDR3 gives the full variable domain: DGGITQSPKYLFRKEGQNVTLSCEQNLNHDAMYWYRQDPGQGLRLIYYSQIVNDFQKGDIAEGYSVSREKKESFPLTVTSAQKNPTAFYLCASSLDRGLVNEQYFGPGTRLTVT.

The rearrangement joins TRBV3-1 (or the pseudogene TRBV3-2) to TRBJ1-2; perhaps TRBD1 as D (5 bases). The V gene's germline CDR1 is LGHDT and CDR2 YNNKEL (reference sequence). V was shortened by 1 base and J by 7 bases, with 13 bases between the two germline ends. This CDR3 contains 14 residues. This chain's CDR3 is CASSQGGAFRGYTF. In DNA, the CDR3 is TGTGCCAGCAGCCAAGGGGGCGCCTTTCGTGGCTACACCTTC.